One and the same sample provided the 8 T cell receptor beta chains below, sequenced in a study of cytomegalovirus exposure and HLA in healthy donors. The PCR contained 60 Vbeta and 13 Jbeta primers. Generated by immunoSEQ multiplex PCR, the TCRdb table keeps only in-frame clones and is missing some. The sample records some 98,000 clones, around 84% being singletons. Sequenced material: PBMCs. The receptors derive from a human donor in good health.

This clone was counted a few times. V gene TRBV25-1 combines with J gene TRBJ1-3; no definite D call. Trimming shortened V by 3 bases and J by 4 bases, and 10 bases separated the two germline ends. Germline values: CDR1 MGHDK, CDR2 SYGVNS. This CDR3 has 14 amino acids. In DNA form, the CDR3 reads TGTGCCAGCAGTGACCCCGGGAGAGGAAACACCATATATTTT. Translated, it gives CASSDPGRGNTIYF.

The J gene is TRBJ2-7, the V gene TRBV28; 12 bases line up with TRBD2. J lost 4 bases, V lost 5 bases, and 3 bases had no gene match. CDR3 length: 14 amino acids. CDR1 is MDHEN and CDR2 is SYDVKM in the germline V gene. The chain's CDR3 is CASSETSGRYEQYF. The CDR3 nucleotides read TGTGCCAGCAGTGAGACTAGCGGGAGATACGAGCAGTACTTC.

This clone appeared a single time. The gene calls are TRBV28 and TRBJ2-7; TRBD2 matches at 9 bases. The V gene's germline CDR1 is MDHEN and CDR2 SYDVKM. The CDR3 is 14 residues long. With V trimmed by 6 bases and J by 5 bases, 8 bases remained unmatched. The CDR3 protein is CASRFSGSSNEQYF. CDR3 bases: TGTGCCAGCAGGTTTAGCGGGAGCAGCAACGAGCAGTACTTC.

The genes are TRBV11-2 and TRBJ2-1; TRBD1 matches at 7 bases. The J segment lost 0 bases and the V segment lost 5 bases, leaving 7 bases of the junction unmatched. CDR3 length equals 16 residues. Germline V gene lookup returns CDR1 SGHAT and CDR2 FQNNGV. The CDR3 is CASSDPGTVSYNEQFF. DNA for the CDR3: TGTGCCAGCAGCGACCCCGGGACAGTCTCCTACAATGAGCAGTTCTTC.

As to this clone: The junction differs from germline at one of its ends, possibly a read error. V gene TRBV19 combines with J gene TRBJ2-3; D ambiguous. Germline V gives CDR1 LNHDA, CDR2 SQIVND (reference sequence). The CDR3 spans 12 residues. CDR3 coding DNA: TGCGCCGCTGGGCACGGCACAGATACGCAGTATTTT. Its protein product is CAAGHGTDTQYF.

This chain links TRBV30 with TRBJ1-2, with 11 nucleotides matching TRBD1. This CDR3 is 13 amino acids long. Germline lookup yields CDR1 GTSNPN and CDR2 SVGIG (reference sequence). The ends lost 3 bases at V and 7 bases at J; junction bases unmatched: 4. The CDR3 nucleotides read TGTGCCTGGAGGCACGGGACAGGGGGTGGCTACACCTTC. It specifies CAWRHGTGGGYTF.

V and J are TRBV4-3 and TRBJ2-3; 10 bases are shared with TRBD2. The V gene end was trimmed by 3 bases and the J gene end by 6 bases; junction bases not matched to a gene: 9. CDR1 is LGHNA and CDR2 is YSLEER in the germline V gene. The CDR3 spans 16 residues. The CDR3 DNA reads as TGCGCCAGCAGCCACAAAGCGGGAGGGCCCGGGGATACGCAGTATTTT. This gives the protein CASSHKAGGPGDTQYF.

The CDR3 nucleotides are TGTGCCTGGAGGATCGCAGGGTTGGGTGGCTACACCTTC. This sequence encodes CAWRIAGLGGYTF. This chain joins TRBV30 and TRBJ1-2, with a weak D call TRBD1 (5 bases). V was shortened by 3 bases and J by 7 bases, with 15 bases between the two germline ends. Germline-derived CDR1 and CDR2 are GTSNPN and SVGIG (reference sequence). This CDR3 spans 13 amino acids.